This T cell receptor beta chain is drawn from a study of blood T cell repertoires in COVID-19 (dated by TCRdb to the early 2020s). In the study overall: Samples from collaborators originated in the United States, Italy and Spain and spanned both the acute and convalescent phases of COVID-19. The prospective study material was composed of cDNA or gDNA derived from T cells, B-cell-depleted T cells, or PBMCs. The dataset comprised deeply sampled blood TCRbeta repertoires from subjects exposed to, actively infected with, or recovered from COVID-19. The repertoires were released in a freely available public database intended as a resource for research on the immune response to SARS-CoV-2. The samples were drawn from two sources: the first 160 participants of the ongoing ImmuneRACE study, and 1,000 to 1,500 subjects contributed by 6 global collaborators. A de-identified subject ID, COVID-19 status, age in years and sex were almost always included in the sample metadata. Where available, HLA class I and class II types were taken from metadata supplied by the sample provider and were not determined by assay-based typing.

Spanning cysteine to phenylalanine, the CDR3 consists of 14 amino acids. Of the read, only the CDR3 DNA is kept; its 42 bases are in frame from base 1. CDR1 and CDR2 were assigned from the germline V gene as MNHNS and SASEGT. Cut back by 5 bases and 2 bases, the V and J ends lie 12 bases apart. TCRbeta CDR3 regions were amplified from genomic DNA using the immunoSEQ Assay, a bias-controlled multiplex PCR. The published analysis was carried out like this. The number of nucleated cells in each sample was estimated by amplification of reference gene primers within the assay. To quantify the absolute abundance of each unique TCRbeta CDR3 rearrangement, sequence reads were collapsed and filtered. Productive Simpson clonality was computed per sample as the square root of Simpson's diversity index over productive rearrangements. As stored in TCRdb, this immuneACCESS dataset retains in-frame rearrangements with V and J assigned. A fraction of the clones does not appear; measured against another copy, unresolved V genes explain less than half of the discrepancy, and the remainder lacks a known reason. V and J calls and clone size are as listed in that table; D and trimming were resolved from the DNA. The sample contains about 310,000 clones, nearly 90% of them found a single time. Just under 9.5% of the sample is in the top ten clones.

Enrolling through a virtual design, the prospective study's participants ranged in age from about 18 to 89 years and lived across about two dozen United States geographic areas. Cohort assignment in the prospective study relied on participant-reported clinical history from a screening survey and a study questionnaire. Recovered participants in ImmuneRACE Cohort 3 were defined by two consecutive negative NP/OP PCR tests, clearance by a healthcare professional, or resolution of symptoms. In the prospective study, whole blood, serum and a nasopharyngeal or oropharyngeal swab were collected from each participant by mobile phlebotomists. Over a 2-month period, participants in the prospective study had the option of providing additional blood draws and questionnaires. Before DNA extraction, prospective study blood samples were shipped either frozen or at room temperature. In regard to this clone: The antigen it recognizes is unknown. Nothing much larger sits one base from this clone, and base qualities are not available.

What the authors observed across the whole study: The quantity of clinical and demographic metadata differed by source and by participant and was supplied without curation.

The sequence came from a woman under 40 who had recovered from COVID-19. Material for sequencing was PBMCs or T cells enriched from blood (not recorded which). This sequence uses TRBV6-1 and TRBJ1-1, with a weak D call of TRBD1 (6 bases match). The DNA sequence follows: TGTGCCAGCAGTTATGTGGGGGCTAACACTGAAGCTTTCTTT. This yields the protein CASSYVGANTEAFF.